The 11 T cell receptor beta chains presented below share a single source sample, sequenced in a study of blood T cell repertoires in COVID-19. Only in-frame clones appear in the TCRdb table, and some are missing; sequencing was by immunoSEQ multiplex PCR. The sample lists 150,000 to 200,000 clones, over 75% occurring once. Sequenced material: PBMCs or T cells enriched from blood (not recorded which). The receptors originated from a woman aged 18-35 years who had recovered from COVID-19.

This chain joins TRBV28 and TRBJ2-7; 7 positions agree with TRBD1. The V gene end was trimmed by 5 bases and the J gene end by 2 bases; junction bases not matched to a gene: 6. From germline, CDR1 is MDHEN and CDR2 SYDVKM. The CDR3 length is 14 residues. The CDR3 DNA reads TGTGCCAGCAGTGCGACAGGGATTACCTACGAGCAGTACTTC. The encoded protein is CASSATGITYEQYF. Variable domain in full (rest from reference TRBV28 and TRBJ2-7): DVKVTQSSRYLVKRTGEKVFLECVQDMDHENMFWYRQDPGLGLRLIYFSYDVKMKEKGDIPEGYSVSREKKERFSLILESASTNQTSMYLCASSATGITYEQYFGPGTRLTVT.

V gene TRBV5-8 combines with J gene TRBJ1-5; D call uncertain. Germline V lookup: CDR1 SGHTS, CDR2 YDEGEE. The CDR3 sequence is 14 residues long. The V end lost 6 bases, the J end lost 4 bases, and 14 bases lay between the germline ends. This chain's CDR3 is CASNLRRGNQPQHF. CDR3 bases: TGTGCCAGCAACCTTAGACGAGGGAATCAGCCCCAGCATTTT.

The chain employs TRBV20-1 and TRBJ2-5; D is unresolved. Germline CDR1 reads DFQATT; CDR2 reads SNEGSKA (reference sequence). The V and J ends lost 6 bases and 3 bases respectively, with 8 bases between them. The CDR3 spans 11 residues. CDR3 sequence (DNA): TGCAGTGCCCAGATTGAAGAGACCCAGTACTTC. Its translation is CSAQIEETQYF.

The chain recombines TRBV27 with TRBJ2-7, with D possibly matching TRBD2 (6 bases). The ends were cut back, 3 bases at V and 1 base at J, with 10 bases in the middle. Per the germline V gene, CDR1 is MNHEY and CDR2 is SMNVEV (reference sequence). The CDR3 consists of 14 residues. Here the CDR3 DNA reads TGTGCCAGCAGTTTCGGGGGAGCATCCTACGAGCAGTACTTC. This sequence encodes CASSFGGASYEQYF.

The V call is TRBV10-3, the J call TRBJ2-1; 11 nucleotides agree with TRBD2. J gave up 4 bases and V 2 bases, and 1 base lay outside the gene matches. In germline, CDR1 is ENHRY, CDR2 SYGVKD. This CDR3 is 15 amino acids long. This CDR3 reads CAISELAGGYNEQFF. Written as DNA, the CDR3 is TGTGCCATCAGTGAGCTAGCGGGAGGTTACAATGAGCAGTTCTTC.

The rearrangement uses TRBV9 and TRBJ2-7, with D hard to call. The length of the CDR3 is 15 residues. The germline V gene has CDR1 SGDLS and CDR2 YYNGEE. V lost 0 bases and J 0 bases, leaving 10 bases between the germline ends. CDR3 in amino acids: CASSVGAGSSYEQYF. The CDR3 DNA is TGTGCCAGCAGCGTAGGGGCAGGCTCCTCCTACGAGCAGTACTTC.

CDR3 region: CASSLSPGTGYYEQYF. As DNA, the CDR3 is TGTGCCAGCAGTTTATCCCCAGGGACAGGATACTACGAGCAGTACTTC. The rearrangement uses TRBV27 and TRBJ2-7; TRBD1 matches 8 bases. CDR3 length: 16 residues. Germline V gene sequence: CDR1 MNHEY, CDR2 SMNVEV (reference sequence). Trimming cost V 0 bases and J 3 bases; bases outside gene matches: 7.

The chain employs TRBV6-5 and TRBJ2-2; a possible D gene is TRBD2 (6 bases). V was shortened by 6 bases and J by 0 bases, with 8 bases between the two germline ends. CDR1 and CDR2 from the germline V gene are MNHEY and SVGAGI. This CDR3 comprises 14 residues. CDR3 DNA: TGTGCCAGCAGGGGAGGAGCGAACACCGGGGAGCTGTTTTTT. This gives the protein CASRGGANTGELFF.

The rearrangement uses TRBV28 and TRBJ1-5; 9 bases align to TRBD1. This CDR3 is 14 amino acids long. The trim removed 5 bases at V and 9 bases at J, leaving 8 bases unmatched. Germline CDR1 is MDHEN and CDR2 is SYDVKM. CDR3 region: CASSTGTGLWPQHF. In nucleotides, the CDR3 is TGTGCCAGCAGTACCGGGACAGGGTTGTGGCCCCAGCATTTT.

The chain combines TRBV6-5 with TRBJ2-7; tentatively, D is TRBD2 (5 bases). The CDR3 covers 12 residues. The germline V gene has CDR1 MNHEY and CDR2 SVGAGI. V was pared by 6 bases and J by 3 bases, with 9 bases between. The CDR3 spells CASSRDLYEQYF. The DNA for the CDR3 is TGTGCCAGCAGCCGGGATCTCTACGAGCAGTACTTC.

The DNA of the CDR3 is TGTGCCAGCAGCGAACCGGGACAGGGGCGCGGACGGAATTCACCCCTCCACTTT. Translation gives CASSEPGQGRGRNSPLHF. The rearrangement links TRBV21-1 to TRBJ1-6; the table assigns TRBD1, which was not confirmed against the DNA. TRBV21-1 is a listed pseudogene. The CDR3 has 18 residues.